These 8 T cell receptor beta chains were sequenced from one sample in a study of T cell responses to AZD1222 COVID-19 vaccine. Sequencing used immunoSEQ multiplex PCR; TCRdb keeps in-frame clones, though not all of them. The sample records approximately 150,000 clones, about nine tenths being singletons. This specimen was peripheral blood, taken 28 days after the second dose of the MenACWY control vaccine. The receptors originated from an adult who received the MenACWY meningococcal vaccine as a control.

V and J are TRBV3-1 (or the pseudogene TRBV3-2) and TRBJ1-4; possible D gene TRBD1, 5 bases. CDR3 size: 13 residues. CDR1 LGHDT and CDR2 YNNKEL come from the germline V gene (reference sequence). V lost 0 bases and J lost 10, with 9 bases in between. Written as DNA, the CDR3 is TGTGCCAGCAGCCAAGATCTGGGGGGAAAACTGTTTTTT. Protein product: CASSQDLGGKLFF.

This clone was detected only a few times. The genes are TRBV28 and TRBJ2-4; TRBD2 agrees at 10 bases. J lost 6 bases, V lost 4 bases, and 18 bases had no gene match. The germline V gene has CDR1 MDHEN and CDR2 SYDVKM. CDR3 size: 19 residues. The CDR3 is CASSSSTSGDQRRRNIQYF. The CDR3 region has the DNA TGTGCCAGCAGTTCCTCTACTAGCGGGGATCAGAGACGTAGAAACATTCAGTACTTC. Drawing the rest from reference TRBV28 and TRBJ2-4, the complete variable domain is DVKVTQSSRYLVKRTGEKVFLECVQDMDHENMFWYRQDPGLGLRLIYFSYDVKMKEKGDIPEGYSVSREKKERFSLILESASTNQTSMYLCASSSSTSGDQRRRNIQYFGAGTRLSVL.

This sequence joins TRBV2 and TRBJ1-5; 8 bases are shared with TRBD1. The junction had 7 bases not matched to a gene; V was cut back by 6 bases and J by 3 bases. The CDR3 spans 15 residues. Germline CDR1 SNHLY, CDR2 FYNNEI. Here the CDR3 reads CASRVDRVNNQPQHF. The CDR3 DNA is TGTGCCAGCAGGGTGGACAGGGTAAACAATCAGCCCCAGCATTTT.

This chain joins TRBV7-2 and TRBJ2-7; D is uncertain. Deletions cut 1 base from V and 2 bases from J, with 6 bases between. The germline V gene has CDR1 SGHTA and CDR2 FQGNSA. The CDR3 sequence is 13 residues long. The CDR3 reads CASSLVLTYEQYF. The CDR3 DNA sequence: TGTGCCAGCAGCTTAGTTCTTACCTACGAGCAGTACTTC.

The chain is built from TRBV9 and TRBJ2-2; maybe TRBD2 (6 bases). Germline V CDR1 and CDR2: SGDLS, YYNGEE. The CDR3 runs 17 residues. V was shortened by 3 bases and J by 1 base, with 16 bases between the two germline ends. The DNA for the CDR3 is TGTGCCAGCAGCGCCGGGGGTAGTGGGGTGAACACCGGGGAGCTGTTTTTT. Amino acids: CASSAGGSGVNTGELFF.

V usage is TRBV5-5 and J usage is TRBJ2-7, with D possibly being TRBD1 (7 bases). This CDR3 is built from 14 residues. The germline V gene encodes CDR1 SGHKS and CDR2 YYEKEE (reference sequence). V lost 3 bases to trimming and J lost 3 bases, with 13 bases between them. The CDR3 region is CASSSSGGLYEQYF. The CDR3 DNA sequence: TGTGCCAGCAGCTCCTCAGGGGGACTCTACGAGCAGTACTTC.

The chain employs TRBV11-3 and TRBJ1-6, with D perhaps TRBD1 (6 bases). This CDR3 contains 14 residues. V gave up 3 bases and J gave up 6 bases, with 9 bases separating them. From germline, CDR1 is SGHNT and CDR2 YENEEA. The DNA for the CDR3 is TGTGCCAGCAGCTTCGGACAGACTAATTCACCCCTCCACTTT. It translates to CASSFGQTNSPLHF.

The CDR3 spells CSVDRDLNTEAFF. The CDR3 bases are TGCAGCGTTGACCGGGATCTGAACACTGAAGCTTTCTTT. This chain links TRBV29-1 with TRBJ1-1, with no clear D. In germline, CDR1 is SQVTM, CDR2 ANQGSEA. Trimming took 3 bases from V and 0 from J, leaving 8 bases between them. The CDR3 has 13 amino acids. Looking up the rest from reference TRBV29-1 and TRBJ1-1 gives the full variable domain: SAVISQKPSRDICQRGTSLTIQCQVDSQVTMMFWYRQQPGQSLTLIATANQGSEATYESGFVIDKFPISRPNLTFSTLTVSNMSPEDSSIYLCSVDRDLNTEAFFGQGTRLTVV.